The rows below give T cell receptor beta chains drawn from one sample of a study of T cell repertoires in cytomegalovirus infection. These receptors have no identified antigens. TCRdb reprocessed the reads via MiXCR and lists one record per CDR3 protein. The sample holds about a million distinct CDR3 sequences; less than 40% are singletons and the top ten take roughly an eighth. The material sequenced was cultured CD8+ T cells from PBMCs, taken from culture after CMV antigen stimulation. The receptors were gathered from a human donor in good health (CMV status not recorded). Some clones in this sample may be carry-over from other donors' samples. The CDR3 runs from the conserved cysteine through the conserved F or W. A D gene is named only where the DNA matches it firmly. Size tells how often a clone was seen (once, few, many) or the class of an expanded clone, and some rows leave it out.

J gene: TRBJ1-1
V gene: TRBV6-2/TRBV6-3
clone size: -
D gene: TRBD1
CDR3 protein: CASKTGGNEAFF
CDR3 DNA: TGTGCCAGCAAAACAGGGGGCAATGAAGCTTTCTTT

J gene: TRBJ1-4
V gene: TRBV12-3/TRBV12-4
clone size: few
D gene: -
CDR3 protein: CASSHIARDMMFF
CDR3 DNA: TGTGCCAGCTCCCACATAGCGAGGGACATGATGTTTTTT

J gene: TRBJ2-6
V gene: TRBV6-6
clone size: few
D gene: TRBD1
CDR3 protein: CASTTGWRQGVPGSSGANVLTF
CDR3 DNA: TGTGCCAGCACCACAGGATGGAGACAGGGGGTTCCTGGTAGCTCTGGGGCCAACGTCCTGACTTTC

J gene: TRBJ2-5
V gene: TRBV27
clone size: few
D gene: TRBD2
CDR3 protein: CASSPEASGEETQYF
CDR3 DNA: TGTGCCAGCAGCCCAGAGGCTAGCGGGGAGGAGACCCAGTACTTC

J gene: TRBJ1-4
V gene: TRBV6-5
clone size: -
D gene: -
CDR3 protein: CASSYRQNEKLFF
CDR3 DNA: TGTGCCAGCAGTTATAGGCAGAATGAAAAACTGTTTTTT

J gene: TRBJ1-2
V gene: TRBV28
clone size: -
D gene: TRBD1
CDR3 protein: CASRVGQGAGYGYTF
CDR3 DNA: TGTGCCAGCAGAGTGGGACAGGGGGCGGGCTATGGCTACACCTTC

J gene: TRBJ1-2
V gene: TRBV7-6
clone size: -
D gene: TRBD1
CDR3 protein: CASSPRQGRRQDGYTF
CDR3 DNA: TGTGCCAGCAGTCCTCGACAGGGAAGGCGCCAGGATGGCTACACCTTC

J gene: TRBJ1-1
V gene: TRBV9
clone size: -
D gene: -
CDR3 protein: CASSVDLGSSEAFF
CDR3 DNA: TGTGCCAGCAGCGTAGATCTGGGATCATCTGAAGCTTTCTTT

J gene: TRBJ2-1
V gene: TRBV7-9
clone size: few
D gene: -
CDR3 protein: CASSLVGVPSYNEQFF
CDR3 DNA: TGTGCCAGCAGCTTAGTGGGGGTGCCGTCCTACAATGAGCAGTTCTTC

J gene: TRBJ2-1
V gene: TRBV5-4
clone size: few
D gene: TRBD2
CDR3 protein: CASSLGTSGAGEQFF
CDR3 DNA: TGTGCCAGCAGCTTGGGGACTAGCGGGGCTGGCGAGCAGTTCTTC

J gene: TRBJ2-2
V gene: TRBV2
clone size: few
D gene: TRBD2
CDR3 protein: CATHDGTSGNTGELFF
CDR3 DNA: TGTGCCACCCACGACGGGACTAGCGGGAACACCGGGGAGCTGTTTTTT

J gene: TRBJ1-2
V gene: TRBV27
clone size: -
D gene: TRBD1
CDR3 protein: CASTPGTGGFYGYTF
CDR3 DNA: TGTGCCAGCACCCCGGGGACAGGGGGCTTCTATGGCTACACCTTC

J gene: TRBJ1-5
V gene: TRBV19
clone size: few
D gene: TRBD1
CDR3 protein: CASEGQEARYQPQHF
CDR3 DNA: TGTGCCAGTGAGGGACAGGAGGCTCGTTATCAGCCCCAGCATTTT

J gene: TRBJ2-7
V gene: TRBV12-3/TRBV12-4
clone size: -
D gene: -
CDR3 protein: CASSLLEADEQYF
CDR3 DNA: TGTGCCAGCAGTTTGTTAGAGGCGGACGAGCAGTACTTC

J gene: TRBJ1-1
V gene: TRBV7-2
clone size: many
D gene: -
CDR3 protein: CASSTPAGYEAFF
CDR3 DNA: TGTGCCAGCAGCACCCCGGCGGGGTATGAAGCTTTCTTT

J gene: TRBJ2-2
V gene: TRBV24-1
clone size: few
D gene: -
CDR3 protein: CATSDLQGDTGELFF
CDR3 DNA: TGTGCCACCAGTGATTTGCAGGGTGACACCGGGGAGCTGTTTTTT

J gene: TRBJ2-1
V gene: TRBV24-1
clone size: few
D gene: -
CDR3 protein: CATGSGNEQFF
CDR3 DNA: TGTGCCACCGGAAGCGGCAATGAGCAGTTCTTC

J gene: TRBJ1-2
V gene: TRBV27
clone size: few
D gene: TRBD1
CDR3 protein: CASSLGIGGTYGYTF
CDR3 DNA: TGTGCCAGCAGTCTAGGGATAGGGGGCACCTATGGCTACACCTTC

J gene: TRBJ2-7
V gene: TRBV20-1
clone size: -
D gene: TRBD1
CDR3 protein: CSAKVTGGEQYF
CDR3 DNA: TGCAGTGCTAAAGTCACAGGGGGCGAGCAGTACTTC

J gene: TRBJ2-7
V gene: TRBV7-6
clone size: many
D gene: -
CDR3 protein: CASSSLGGIQSYEQYF
CDR3 DNA: TGTGCCAGCAGCTCACTCGGTGGTATCCAATCCTACGAGCAGTACTTC

J gene: TRBJ1-1
V gene: TRBV7-2
clone size: -
D gene: -
CDR3 protein: CASSLVLGANTEAFF
CDR3 DNA: TGTGCCAGCAGCTTAGTGTTAGGGGCGAACACTGAAGCTTTCTTT

J gene: TRBJ2-1
V gene: TRBV14
clone size: -
D gene: -
CDR3 protein: CASSSVGGPSYNEQFF
CDR3 DNA: TGTGCCAGCAGCTCCGTGGGGGGCCCGTCCTACAATGAGCAGTTCTTC

J gene: TRBJ1-4
V gene: TRBV20-1
clone size: -
D gene: -
CDR3 protein: CSARPWGPNEKLFF
CDR3 DNA: TGCAGTGCTAGACCCTGGGGCCCTAATGAAAAACTGTTTTTT

J gene: TRBJ1-4
V gene: TRBV7-2
clone size: many
D gene: -
CDR3 protein: CASRLSGEKLFF
CDR3 DNA: TGTGCCAGCAGATTAAGTGGTGAAAAACTGTTTTTT

J gene: TRBJ1-4
V gene: TRBV27
clone size: -
D gene: -
CDR3 protein: CASSLSFSNEKLFF
CDR3 DNA: TGTGCCAGCAGTTTATCGTTTAGTAATGAAAAACTGTTTTTT

J gene: TRBJ1-2
V gene: TRBV19
clone size: -
D gene: -
CDR3 protein: CASRSPGPNYGYTF
CDR3 DNA: TGTGCCAGTCGTTCGCCGGGACCTAACTATGGCTACACCTTC

J gene: TRBJ1-4
V gene: TRBV6-6
clone size: once
D gene: -
CDR3 protein: CASSFGLVEEKLFF
CDR3 DNA: TGTGCCAGCAGTTTCGGGTTAGTCGAAGAAAAACTGTTTTTT

J gene: TRBJ2-3
V gene: TRBV11-2
clone size: -
D gene: -
CDR3 protein: CASSLGSGLSTDTQYF
CDR3 DNA: TGTGCCAGCAGCTTAGGAAGCGGTCTTAGCACAGATACGCAGTATTTT

J gene: TRBJ1-1
V gene: TRBV7-9
clone size: few
D gene: TRBD1
CDR3 protein: CASSLNLEDRRTHTEAFF
CDR3 DNA: TGTGCCAGCAGCTTAAATTTGGAGGACAGGAGAACCCACACTGAAGCTTTCTTT

J gene: TRBJ2-1
V gene: TRBV7-6
clone size: -
D gene: -
CDR3 protein: CVSKLTARHEQFF
CDR3 DNA: TGTGTCAGCAAACTAACGGCCCGACATGAGCAGTTCTTC

J gene: TRBJ2-1
V gene: TRBV2
clone size: few
D gene: -
CDR3 protein: CASSVWSNEQFF
CDR3 DNA: TGTGCCAGCAGTGTATGGAGTAATGAGCAGTTCTTC

J gene: TRBJ2-1
V gene: TRBV4-1
clone size: few
D gene: TRBD2
CDR3 protein: CASSQVLAGGPDEQFF
CDR3 DNA: TGCGCCAGCAGCCAGGTCCTAGCGGGGGGGCCCGATGAGCAGTTCTTC

J gene: TRBJ1-2
V gene: TRBV4-1
clone size: few
D gene: TRBD1
CDR3 protein: CASSQVQGILLYGYTF
CDR3 DNA: TGCGCCAGCAGCCAAGTACAGGGGATTCTCCTCTATGGCTACACCTTC

J gene: TRBJ2-2
V gene: TRBV20-1
clone size: many
D gene: -
CDR3 protein: CSARDLNTGELFF
CDR3 DNA: TGCAGTGCCCGGGACTTAAACACCGGGGAGCTGTTTTTT

J gene: TRBJ2-1
V gene: TRBV6-6
clone size: -
D gene: TRBD2
CDR3 protein: CATRGAGGPSYNEQFF
CDR3 DNA: TGTGCCACCCGGGGGGCGGGGGGGCCATCCTACAATGAGCAGTTCTTC

J gene: TRBJ2-5
V gene: TRBV7-3
clone size: -
D gene: TRBD2
CDR3 protein: CASSPGAGGRETQYF
CDR3 DNA: TGTGCCAGCAGCCCCGGGGCGGGGGGGCGAGAGACCCAGTACTTC

J gene: TRBJ2-1
V gene: TRBV12-5
clone size: few
D gene: -
CDR3 protein: CASGSSGYNEQFF
CDR3 DNA: TGTGCTAGTGGCTCGAGCGGCTACAATGAGCAGTTCTTC

J gene: TRBJ1-1
V gene: TRBV4-1
clone size: -
D gene: -
CDR3 protein: CASSVNTRGTEAFF
CDR3 DNA: TGCGCCAGCAGCGTAAACACGAGGGGGACTGAAGCTTTCTTT

J gene: TRBJ2-7
V gene: TRBV27
clone size: once
D gene: -
CDR3 protein: CASAPTSTYEQYF
CDR3 DNA: TGTGCCAGCGCCCCGACTAGTACCTACGAGCAGTACTTC

J gene: TRBJ1-1
V gene: TRBV5-6
clone size: few
D gene: -
CDR3 protein: CASSFNEDTARVWAFF
CDR3 DNA: TGTGCCAGCAGCTTCAATGAGGACACGGCTCGGGTTTGGGCTTTCTTT

J gene: TRBJ2-3
V gene: TRBV6-8
clone size: few
D gene: TRBD2
CDR3 protein: CASSYSTSGAIDTQYF
CDR3 DNA: TGTGCCAGCAGTTACTCGACTAGCGGGGCCATAGATACGCAGTATTTT

J gene: TRBJ1-4
V gene: TRBV6-1
clone size: -
D gene: TRBD1
CDR3 protein: CASSATGQGTTNEKLFF
CDR3 DNA: TGTGCCAGCAGTGCAACCGGACAGGGGACGACTAATGAAAAACTGTTTTTT

J gene: TRBJ2-3
V gene: TRBV7-8
clone size: -
D gene: TRBD1
CDR3 protein: CASSPNGQGSTDTQYF
CDR3 DNA: TGTGCCAGCAGCCCCAACGGACAGGGAAGCACAGATACGCAGTATTTT

J gene: TRBJ1-6
V gene: TRBV2
clone size: -
D gene: -
CDR3 protein: CASRADSSYNSPLHF
CDR3 DNA: TGTGCCAGCAGGGCAGACAGCTCCTATAATTCACCCCTCCACTTT

J gene: TRBJ2-2
V gene: TRBV12-3/TRBV12-4
clone size: -
D gene: -
CDR3 protein: CASAYVPNTGELFF
CDR3 DNA: TGTGCCAGCGCTTATGTTCCGAACACCGGGGAGCTGTTTTTT

J gene: TRBJ2-2
V gene: TRBV5-4
clone size: -
D gene: -
CDR3 protein: CASSADGGAGELFF
CDR3 DNA: TGTGCCAGCAGCGCTGACGGAGGGGCCGGGGAGCTGTTTTTT

J gene: TRBJ1-1
V gene: TRBV12-3/TRBV12-4
clone size: few
D gene: -
CDR3 protein: CASSPWWTEAFF
CDR3 DNA: TGTGCCAGCAGCCCCTGGTGGACTGAAGCTTTCTTT

J gene: TRBJ2-7
V gene: TRBV2
clone size: -
D gene: -
CDR3 protein: CASTASTYEQYF
CDR3 DNA: TGTGCCAGCACGGCCAGCACCTACGAGCAGTACTTC

J gene: TRBJ1-4
V gene: TRBV27
clone size: -
D gene: -
CDR3 protein: CASSLIRAGATVANEKLFF
CDR3 DNA: TGTGCCAGCAGTTTAATACGTGCGGGTGCGACCGTCGCTAATGAAAAACTGTTTTTT

J gene: TRBJ2-3
V gene: TRBV27
clone size: -
D gene: -
CDR3 protein: CASDQIAGTDTQYF
CDR3 DNA: TGTGCCAGCGACCAGATAGCCGGCACAGATACGCAGTATTTT

J gene: TRBJ1-6
V gene: TRBV27
clone size: -
D gene: TRBD1
CDR3 protein: CASSLSQRTGAYNSPLHF
CDR3 DNA: TGTGCCAGCAGTTTATCCCAAAGGACAGGGGCGTATAATTCACCCCTCCACTTT

J gene: TRBJ2-4
V gene: TRBV7-2
clone size: -
D gene: -
CDR3 protein: CASSSPNDGNIQYF
CDR3 DNA: TGTGCCAGCAGCTCCCCCAACGACGGAAACATTCAGTACTTC

J gene: TRBJ2-2
V gene: TRBV7-9
clone size: -
D gene: -
CDR3 protein: CASSFRSSMTGELFF
CDR3 DNA: TGTGCCAGCAGCTTCAGGTCGTCGATGACCGGGGAGCTGTTTTTT

J gene: TRBJ2-7
V gene: TRBV7-9
clone size: few
D gene: TRBD2
CDR3 protein: CVSSTGTSGSYEQYF
CDR3 DNA: TGTGTCAGCAGCACCGGGACTAGCGGTTCCTACGAGCAGTACTTC